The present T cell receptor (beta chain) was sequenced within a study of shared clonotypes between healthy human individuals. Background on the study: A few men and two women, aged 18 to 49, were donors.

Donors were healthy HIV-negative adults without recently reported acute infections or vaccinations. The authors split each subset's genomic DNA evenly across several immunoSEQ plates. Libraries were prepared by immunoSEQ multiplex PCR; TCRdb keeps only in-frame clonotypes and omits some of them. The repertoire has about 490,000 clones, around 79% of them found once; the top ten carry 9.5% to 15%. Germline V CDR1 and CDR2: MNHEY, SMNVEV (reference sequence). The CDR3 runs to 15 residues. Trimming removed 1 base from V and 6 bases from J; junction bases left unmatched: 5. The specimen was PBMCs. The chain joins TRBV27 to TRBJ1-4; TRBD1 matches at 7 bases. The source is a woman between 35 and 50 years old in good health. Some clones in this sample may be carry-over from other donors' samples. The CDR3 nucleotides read TGTGCCAGCAGTTTATGGGGACAGTCAGATGAAAAACTGTTTTTT. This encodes CASSLWGQSDEKLFF.